These 12 T cell receptor beta chains originate from one sample sequenced in a study of blood T cells in healthy people across ages. A sample-barcoded 5' primer and a J-beta primer mix were used in a second PCR of about 7 to 12 cycles. TCRdb re-called the 5' RACE reads with MiXCR, one entry per CDR3 protein. This table has roughly 900,000 distinct CDR3 sequences, 29% appearing once. Sequenced: blood. The source is a woman aged 80 or older in good health.

Worth noting for this clonotype: This may stem from a read error, because a much larger clone lies one nucleotide away. The chain couples TRBV4-3 to TRBJ2-7, with TRBD1 matching 7 bases. CDR1 and CDR2 from the germline V gene are LGHNA and YSLEER. V lost 4 bases to trimming and J lost 6 bases; unmatched junction nucleotides: 18. The CDR3 is made up of 17 amino acids. CDR3 in DNA: TGCGCCAGCAGCCGCCAGATTAGGGGAACAGGGGCCCCCGAGCAGTACTTC. Its translation: CASSRQIRGTGAPEQYF.

V is TRBV12-3 or TRBV12-4 and J is TRBJ2-3; D uncertain. This CDR3 has 16 amino acids. V lost 2 bases to trimming and J lost 4 bases, with 16 bases between them. CDR3: CASSLYPQVRADTQYF. For the CDR3, the DNA is TGTGCCAGCAGTTTATATCCACAAGTGAGAGCAGATACGCAGTATTTT.

This clonotype was recorded many times. The chain employs TRBV6-2 or TRBV6-3 and TRBJ2-7; 8 bases line up with TRBD1. CDR1 is MNHEY and CDR2 is SVGEGT in the germline V gene. Trimming cost V 6 bases and J 2 bases; bases outside gene matches: 6. The CDR3 totals 14 residues. The CDR3, as DNA: TGTGCCAGCAGAGAGGCGGACAGGGCCTACGAGCAGTACTTC. Translating gives CASREADRAYEQYF.

This sequence joins TRBV27 and TRBJ2-3; tentatively, D is TRBD1 or TRBD2 (6 bases each). V shed 6 bases and J shed 5 bases, with 21 bases lying between them. This CDR3 has 16 amino acids. In germline, CDR1 is MNHEY, CDR2 SMNVEV (reference sequence). The CDR3 coding sequence is TGTGCCAGCAGCCGAGGGGGGCAGGGCTACATAGATACGCAGTATTTT. It is translated as CASSRGGQGYIDTQYF.

At least ten counts were recorded for this clonotype. This chain connects TRBV20-1 to TRBJ1-1, with 8 bases matching TRBD1. Trimming took 4 bases from V and 3 from J; bases not matched to a gene: 7. The germline V gene encodes CDR1 DFQATT and CDR2 SNEGSKA (reference sequence). The length of the CDR3 is 14 residues. CDR3 coding DNA: TGCAGTGCTAACCCACTGGACAGGGACACTGAAGCTTTCTTT. This gives the protein CSANPLDRDTEAFF.

This clonotype was seen many times. DNA for the CDR3: TGTGCCAGCAGCTTAGAAGACAGAAAGCAGTACTTC. Translated, it gives CASSLEDRKQYF. The chain combines TRBV7-6 with TRBJ2-7, with a weak D call TRBD1 (5 bases). V was trimmed by 1 base and J by 8 bases, leaving 9 bases between them. The CDR3 extends over 12 amino acids. CDR1 is SGHVS, CDR2 FNYEAQ, per germline.

This clonotype came up many times. The gene calls are TRBV20-1 and TRBJ2-7; D is undetermined. V was trimmed by 3 bases and J by 6 bases, leaving 15 bases between them. The CDR3 is 13 amino acids. Germline assignment: CDR1 DFQATT and CDR2 SNEGSKA (reference sequence). Written as DNA, the CDR3 is TGCAGTGCTAGGATTCCTGGGTCCCGCGAGCAGTACTTC. This codes for CSARIPGSREQYF.

The rearrangement uses TRBV4-3 and TRBJ2-2; TRBD2 agrees at 13 bases. Per germline, CDR1 LGHNA and CDR2 YSLEER. V shed 4 bases, J shed 7 bases, and the junction held 3 bases outside the gene matches. The CDR3 consists of 15 residues. The CDR3 spells CASSPTSGGYGELFF. In nucleotides, the CDR3 is TGCGCCAGCAGCCCGACTAGCGGGGGGTACGGGGAGCTGTTTTTT.

The table lists this clonotype with many counts. V gene TRBV20-1 combines with J gene TRBJ2-1; either TRBD1 or TRBD2 may fit D (6 bases each). Looked up from germline, CDR1 is DFQATT and CDR2 is SNEGSKA (reference sequence). V was cut by 6 bases and J by 5 bases, with 11 bases left in between. CDR3 length: 12 residues. Here the CDR3 reads CSARRGNNEQFF. The CDR3 nucleotides are TGCAGTGCCCGGAGGGGGAACAATGAGCAGTTCTTC.

Here the CDR3 DNA reads TGTGCCAGCAGTGAATGGTCGAGCGGTAACTATGGCTACACCTTC. Translating it yields CASSEWSSGNYGYTF. The chain carries TRBV25-1 and TRBJ1-2; D gene ambiguous. Trimming removed 1 base at V and 1 base at J, with 10 bases between. Germline assignment: CDR1 MGHDK and CDR2 SYGVNS. This CDR3 contains 15 residues.

This rearrangement joins TRBV7-9 to TRBJ2-6; 11 bases match TRBD1. CDR3 size: 17 residues. The J segment lost 3 bases and the V segment lost 5 bases, leaving 6 bases of the junction unmatched. Germline-derived CDR1 and CDR2 are SEHNR and FQNEAQ (reference sequence). CDR3 bases: TGTGCCAGCAGCCTTGGACAGGGGGCCATTGGGGCCAACGTCCTGACTTTC. Encoded protein: CASSLGQGAIGANVLTF.

The rearrangement joins TRBV30 to TRBJ2-1; D not resolved. V gave up 4 bases and J gave up 7 bases, with 14 bases separating them. This CDR3 contains 13 residues. Germline CDR1 is GTSNPN and CDR2 is SVGIG (reference sequence). CDR3 DNA: TGTGCCTGGAACATGTACTCCGGGAATGAGCAGTTCTTC. Protein sequence: CAWNMYSGNEQFF.